A single sample gave rise to the 23 T cell receptor beta chains below, sequenced in a study of blood T cell repertoires in COVID-19. TCRdb's copy holds only in-frame clones and misses some; the assay was immunoSEQ multiplex PCR. The profile shows hundreds of thousands of clones, less than 90% of them singletons. Sequenced input: PBMCs or T cells enriched from blood (not recorded which). The receptors derive from a woman aged 50 to 60 who had recovered from COVID-19.

V and J are TRBV11-2 and TRBJ2-7; 9 bases match TRBD2. This CDR3 is built from 15 residues. Germline values: CDR1 SGHAT, CDR2 FQNNGV. With 3 bases clipped from V and 1 base from J, the junction kept 4 bases outside the gene matches. CDR3 protein: CASSFITSGSYEQYF. The CDR3, as DNA: TGTGCCAGCAGCTTCATAACTAGCGGGTCCTACGAGCAGTACTTC.

This rearrangement joins TRBV19 to TRBJ1-5; unclear D gene. CDR1 is LNHDA, CDR2 SQIVND, per germline (reference sequence). The CDR3 totals 16 residues. V was pared by 3 bases and J by 0 bases, with 12 bases between. CDR3 DNA sequence: TGTGCCAGTAGTATGCGGGGAACTTATAGCAATCAGCCCCAGCATTTT. It yields the protein CASSMRGTYSNQPQHF.

The chain combines TRBV5-1 with TRBJ2-7; 11 nucleotides match TRBD1. The germline V gene encodes CDR1 SGHRS and CDR2 YFSETQ. With 5 bases clipped from V and 3 bases from J, the junction kept 10 bases outside the gene matches. CDR3 length: 16 amino acids. The CDR3 here is CASSPGGDRGIYEQYF. CDR3 sequence (DNA): TGCGCCAGCAGTCCTGGAGGGGACAGGGGGATCTACGAGCAGTACTTC.

The chain links TRBV3-1 (or the pseudogene TRBV3-2) to TRBJ1-1; possible D gene TRBD1, 5 bases. With 2 bases removed from V and 6 bases from J, the gap between germline ends came to 10 bases. This CDR3 comprises 13 residues. Germline V lookup: CDR1 LGHDT, CDR2 YNNKEL (reference sequence). In nucleotides, the CDR3 is TGTGCCAGCAGCCAACAGGGATATCCTGAAGCTTTCTTT. Protein: CASSQQGYPEAFF.

The chain uses TRBV19 and TRBJ1-1; no firm D call. CDR3 length: 15 amino acids. Trimming cost V 7 bases and J 1 base, with 16 bases left between them. Germline-derived CDR1 and CDR2 are LNHDA and SQIVND (reference sequence). The CDR3, as DNA: TGTGCCAGTACCTCGATAAGGCGGGCGAACACTGAAGCTTTCTTT. It is translated as CASTSIRRANTEAFF.

The chain's CDR3 is CASSEATSGITDTQYF. DNA of the CDR3: TGTGCCAGCAGTGAAGCGACTAGCGGGATCACAGATACGCAGTATTTT. V is TRBV2 and J is TRBJ2-3, with TRBD2 matching over 11 bases. Trimming took 0 bases from V and 2 from J; bases not matched to a gene: 1. The CDR3 consists of 16 residues. Germline CDR1 SNHLY, CDR2 FYNNEI.

Details on this clone: At the DNA level, this CDR3 is encoded by other sequences in the same sample as well. This chain uses TRBV2 with TRBJ2-5, with D maybe TRBD1 (5 bases). The CDR3 runs to 12 residues. The V gene's germline CDR1 is SNHLY and CDR2 FYNNEI. V lost 7 bases to trimming and J lost 1 base, with 7 bases between them. CDR3 in DNA: TGTGCCAGCAAAACAGGCCAAGAGACCCAGTACTTC. Its protein product is CASKTGQETQYF.

This clone appeared a single time. The genes are TRBV28 and TRBJ1-3; tentative D call: TRBD1 (5 bases). The CDR3 extends over 16 amino acids. Between the trimmed V and J ends, which lost 7 bases and 2 bases, there was a span of 18 bases. CDR1 is MDHEN, CDR2 SYDVKM, per germline. CDR3 protein: CASTPAGGVAGNTIYF. As DNA, the CDR3 is TGTGCCAGCACCCCCGCTGGGGGGGTCGCTGGAAACACCATATATTTT.

The chain combines TRBV9 with TRBJ2-1, with D possibly being TRBD2 (6 bases). CDR1 and CDR2 (germline): SGDLS, YYNGEE. The germline V and J ends were trimmed by 1 base and 8 bases, with 13 bases remaining between them. The CDR3 is 14 amino acids. The CDR3 region has the DNA TGTGCCAGCAGCGTAACTGGAGGGCCGGATGAGCAGTTCTTC. Amino acid sequence: CASSVTGGPDEQFF.

The genes are TRBV20-1 and TRBJ1-1; D not resolved. Per germline, CDR1 DFQATT and CDR2 SNEGSKA (reference sequence). CDR3 length: 10 residues. For the CDR3, the DNA is TGCTCGAGTAGAGTGTCTGAAGCTTTCTTT. This translates into CSSRVSEAFF.

V is TRBV28 and J is TRBJ2-7; perhaps TRBD1 as D (7 bases). Germline assignment: CDR1 MDHEN and CDR2 SYDVKM. This CDR3 has 15 amino acids. The ends were cut back, 6 bases at V and 6 bases at J, with 21 bases in the middle. CDR3 nucleotide sequence: TGTGCCAGCAGCCTTGACAGGGTGGTGACTAGCGAGCAGTACTTC. This codes for CASSLDRVVTSEQYF.

This clone has only one observation. The rearrangement links TRBV7-9 to TRBJ2-7, with 7 bases identical to TRBD1. The CDR3 totals 15 residues. With V trimmed by 8 bases and J by 2 bases, 12 bases remained unmatched. The germline V gene encodes CDR1 SEHNR and CDR2 FQNEAQ (reference sequence). The CDR3 sequence is CASSDRDIITYEQYF. CDR3 in DNA: TGTGCCAGCTCCGACAGGGACATTATAACCTACGAGCAGTACTTC.

The V call is TRBV7-2, the J call TRBJ2-5; 12 nucleotides align to TRBD2. V lost 2 bases, J lost 4 bases, and 5 bases stayed unmatched. CDR1 and CDR2 (germline): SGHTA, FQGNSA. The CDR3 length is 16 residues. In DNA form, the CDR3 reads TGTGCCAGCAGCTTACAGACTAGCGGGAGCGGAGAGACCCAGTACTTC. Its protein is CASSLQTSGSGETQYF.

The rearrangement uses TRBV11-2 and TRBJ2-2, with TRBD2 matching 9 bases. There are 13 residues in the CDR3. Per germline, CDR1 SGHAT and CDR2 FQNNGV. With V trimmed by 5 bases and J by 7 bases, 2 bases remained unmatched. The DNA of the CDR3 is TGTGCCAGCAGCGGACTAGCGAACGGGGAGCTGTTTTTT. Protein: CASSGLANGELFF. The variable domain in full, with the rest retrieved from reference TRBV11-2 and TRBJ2-2, is EAGVAQSPRYKIIEKRQSVAFWCNPISGHATLYWYQQILGQGPKLLIQFQNNGVVDDSQLPKDRFSAERLKGVDSTLKIQPAKLEDSAVYLCASSGLANGELFFGEGSRLTVL.

This rearrangement joins TRBV5-1 to TRBJ2-1; a weak D match, TRBD2 (7 bases). Germline CDR1 and CDR2: SGHRS and YFSETQ. Trimming removed 0 bases at V and 3 bases at J, with 13 bases between. The CDR3 totals 16 residues. The CDR3 sequence: CASSLAWGGNYNEQFF. DNA for the CDR3: TGCGCCAGCAGCTTGGCCTGGGGGGGCAACTACAATGAGCAGTTCTTC. The full variable domain, completed using reference TRBV5-1 and TRBJ2-1, is KAGVTQTPRYLIKTRGQQVTLSCSPISGHRSVSWYQQTPGQGLQFLFEYFSETQRNKGNFPGRFSGRQFSNSRSEMNVSTLELGDSALYLCASSLAWGGNYNEQFFGPGTRLTVL.

V and J are TRBV7-2 and TRBJ2-1; D uncertain. Germline loops: CDR1 SGHTA, CDR2 FQGNSA. The CDR3 has 16 amino acids. The V and J ends lost 6 bases and 8 bases respectively, with 23 bases between them. The CDR3 nucleotides read TGTGCCAGCAGAATCGTCGCGAGGAACCCTCTCGATGAGCAGTTCTTC. Its protein product is CASRIVARNPLDEQFF.

CDR3 DNA: TGTGCCAGCAGCTTAAGGCCTTTGCGGGAGGGCCCAGATACGCAGTATTTT. It specifies CASSLRPLREGPDTQYF. V is TRBV7-2 and J is TRBJ2-3; 9 nucleotides agree with TRBD2. Trimming removed 2 bases from V and 4 bases from J; junction bases left unmatched: 10. CDR1 and CDR2 (germline): SGHTA, FQGNSA. The CDR3 is 17 residues long. Together with reference TRBV7-2 and TRBJ2-3, the CDR3 gives the full variable domain: GAGVSQSPSNKVTEKGKDVELRCDPISGHTALYWYRQSLGQGLEFLIYFQGNSAPDKSGLPSDRFSAERTGGSVSTLTIQRTQQEDSAVYLCASSLRPLREGPDTQYFGPGTRLTVL.

The chain employs TRBV19 and TRBJ1-1; 8 bases are shared with TRBD1. The V gene end was trimmed by 5 bases and the J gene end by 3 bases; junction bases not matched to a gene: 2. Germline assignment: CDR1 LNHDA and CDR2 SQIVND (reference sequence). CDR3 length equals 13 residues. The CDR3 DNA reads as TGTGCCAGTAGTGCCAGGGGGCACACTGAAGCTTTCTTT. It is translated as CASSARGHTEAFF. Supplemented by reference TRBV19 and TRBJ1-1, the full variable domain reads DGGITQSPKYLFRKEGQNVTLSCEQNLNHDAMYWYRQDPGQGLRLIYYSQIVNDFQKGDIAEGYSVSREKKESFPLTVTSAQKNPTAFYLCASSARGHTEAFFGQGTRLTVV.

Here the CDR3 DNA reads TGTGCCAGCAGCGTAAGCGGGAAGGGGGCAGATACGCAGTATTTT. It is translated as CASSVSGKGADTQYF. The chain is built from TRBV9 and TRBJ2-3; a possible D gene is TRBD2 (7 bases). Trimming pared 1 base from V and 4 bases from J, leaving 13 bases between. Germline-derived CDR1 and CDR2 are SGDLS and YYNGEE. This CDR3 region has 15 residues. Variable domain in full (rest from reference TRBV9 and TRBJ2-3): DSGVTQTPKHLITATGQRVTLRCSPRSGDLSVYWYQQSLDQGLQFLIQYYNGEERAKGNILERFSAQQFPDLHSELNLSSLELGDSALYFCASSVSGKGADTQYFGPGTRLTVL.

The genes are TRBV7-2 and TRBJ1-3; TRBD1 matches 7 bases. Trimming at V came to 6 bases and at J to 2 bases, leaving 4 bases not matched to a gene. This CDR3 has 14 residues. Per germline, CDR1 SGHTA and CDR2 FQGNSA. The CDR3 bases are TGTGCCAGCAGACCCGGGACAGCTGGAAACACCATATATTTT. It specifies CASRPGTAGNTIYF.

The chain joins TRBV5-6 to TRBJ2-5; 9 bases match TRBD1. Germline CDR1 and CDR2: SGHDT and YYEEEE. V gave up 4 bases and J gave up 4 bases; unmatched junction bases: 11. This CDR3 is 16 amino acids long. The CDR3 DNA is TGTGCCAGCAGCACGGAACAGGGGGCCGTGAGAGAGACCCAGTACTTC. It is translated as CASSTEQGAVRETQYF.

The chain carries TRBV9 and TRBJ1-2, with TRBD1 identical over 7 bases. V shed 5 bases, J shed 11 bases, and the junction held 9 bases outside the gene matches. Germline CDR1 SGDLS, CDR2 YYNGEE. This CDR3 is built from 12 residues. In DNA, the CDR3 is TGTGCCAGCAGACCGACAGGGTTAAGGTACACCTTC. Translated, it gives CASRPTGLRYTF.

J is TRBJ1-5 and V is TRBV28; no clear D gene. Germline lookup yields CDR1 MDHEN and CDR2 SYDVKM. The ends were cut back, 1 base at V and 4 bases at J, with 17 bases in the middle. The CDR3 is 17 amino acids. As DNA, the CDR3 is TGTGCCAGCAGTTTATTTAGGGCAGGAGGGTTTAATCAGCCCCAGCATTTT. Its translation: CASSLFRAGGFNQPQHF.